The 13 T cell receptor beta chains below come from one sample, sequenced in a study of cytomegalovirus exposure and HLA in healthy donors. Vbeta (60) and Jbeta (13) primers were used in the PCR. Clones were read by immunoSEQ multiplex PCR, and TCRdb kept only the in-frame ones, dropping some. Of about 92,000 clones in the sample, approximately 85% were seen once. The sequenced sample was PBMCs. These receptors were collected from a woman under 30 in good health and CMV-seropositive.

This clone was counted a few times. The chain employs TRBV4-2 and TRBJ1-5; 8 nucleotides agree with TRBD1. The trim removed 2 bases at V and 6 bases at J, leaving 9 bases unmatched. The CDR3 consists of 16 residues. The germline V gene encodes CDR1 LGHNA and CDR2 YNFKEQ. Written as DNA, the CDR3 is TGTGCCAGCAGCCAATCGCCCAGGGGGCGGATTCAGCCCCAGCATTTT. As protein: CASSQSPRGRIQPQHF.

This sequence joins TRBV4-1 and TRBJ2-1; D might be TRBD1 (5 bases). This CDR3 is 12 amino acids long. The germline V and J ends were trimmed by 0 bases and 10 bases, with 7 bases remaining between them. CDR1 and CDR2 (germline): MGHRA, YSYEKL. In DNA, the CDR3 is TGCGCCAGCAGCCAAGAGGGGCGGGAGCAGTTCTTC. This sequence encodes CASSQEGREQFF.

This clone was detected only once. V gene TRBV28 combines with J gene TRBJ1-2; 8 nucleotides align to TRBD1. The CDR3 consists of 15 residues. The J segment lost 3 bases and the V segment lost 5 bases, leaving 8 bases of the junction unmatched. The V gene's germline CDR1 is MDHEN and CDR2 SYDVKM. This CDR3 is CASSPHGQGDYGYTF. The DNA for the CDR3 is TGTGCCAGCAGTCCCCACGGACAGGGAGACTATGGCTACACCTTC.

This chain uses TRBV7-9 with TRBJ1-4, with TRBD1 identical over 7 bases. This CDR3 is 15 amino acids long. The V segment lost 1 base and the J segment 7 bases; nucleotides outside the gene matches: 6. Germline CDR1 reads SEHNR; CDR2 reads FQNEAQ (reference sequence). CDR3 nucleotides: TGTGCCAGCAGCTTAGTTCGGGACAGTTTTGAAAAACTGTTTTTT. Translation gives CASSLVRDSFEKLFF. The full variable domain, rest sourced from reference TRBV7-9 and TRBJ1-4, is DTGVSQNPRHKITKRGQNVTFRCDPISEHNRLYWYRQTLGQGPEFLTYFQNEAQLEKSRLLSDRFSAERPKGSFSTLEIQRTEQGDSAMYLCASSLVRDSFEKLFFGSGTQLSVL.

The CDR3 loop is CASSLRGWDYGYTF. The CDR3 region has the DNA TGTGCCAGCAGTCTCAGGGGGTGGGACTATGGCTACACCTTC. This chain uses TRBV28 with TRBJ1-2, with 7 bases matching TRBD1. CDR3 length: 14 amino acids. From germline, CDR1 is MDHEN and CDR2 SYDVKM. V trimming: 5 bases; J trimming: 3 bases; junction bases outside the gene matches: 6.

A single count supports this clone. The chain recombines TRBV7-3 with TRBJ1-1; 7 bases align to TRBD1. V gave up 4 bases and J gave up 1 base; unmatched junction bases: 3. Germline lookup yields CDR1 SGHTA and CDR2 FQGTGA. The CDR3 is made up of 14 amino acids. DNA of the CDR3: TGTGCCAGCAGCTCCCGGGACAGGAACACTGAAGCTTTCTTT. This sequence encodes CASSSRDRNTEAFF.

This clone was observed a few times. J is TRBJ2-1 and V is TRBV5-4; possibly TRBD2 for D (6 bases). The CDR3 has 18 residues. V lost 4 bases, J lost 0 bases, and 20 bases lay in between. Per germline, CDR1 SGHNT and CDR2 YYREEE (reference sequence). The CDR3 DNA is TGTGCCAGCAGCCGAGGAGGGAATAGGGTTAACTCCTACAATGAGCAGTTCTTC. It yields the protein CASSRGGNRVNSYNEQFF. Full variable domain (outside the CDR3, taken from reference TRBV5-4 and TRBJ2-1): ETGVTQSPTHLIKTRGQQVTLRCSSQSGHNTVSWYQQALGQGPQFIFQYYREEENGRGNFPPRFSGLQFPNYSSELNVNALELDDSALYLCASSRGGNRVNSYNEQFFGPGTRLTVL.

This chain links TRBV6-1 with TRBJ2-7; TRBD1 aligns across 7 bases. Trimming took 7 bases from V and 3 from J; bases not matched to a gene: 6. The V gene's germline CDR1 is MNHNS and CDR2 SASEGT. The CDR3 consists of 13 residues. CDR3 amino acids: CASTGTEHYEQYF. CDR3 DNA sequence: TGTGCCAGCACCGGGACAGAACACTACGAGCAGTACTTC.

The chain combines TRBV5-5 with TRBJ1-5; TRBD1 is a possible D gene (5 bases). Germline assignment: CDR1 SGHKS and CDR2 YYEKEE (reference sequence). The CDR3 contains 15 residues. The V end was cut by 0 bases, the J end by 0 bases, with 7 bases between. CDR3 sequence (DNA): TGTGCCAGCAGCTTGGGGGACTATAGCAATCAGCCCCAGCATTTT. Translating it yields CASSLGDYSNQPQHF.

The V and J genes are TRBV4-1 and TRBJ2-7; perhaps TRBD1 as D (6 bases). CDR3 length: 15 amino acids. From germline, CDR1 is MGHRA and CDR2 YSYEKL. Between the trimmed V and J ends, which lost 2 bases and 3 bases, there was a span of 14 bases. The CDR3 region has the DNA TGCGCCAGCAGCCAACTACACCACAGGGACTACGAGCAGTACTTC. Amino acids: CASSQLHHRDYEQYF.

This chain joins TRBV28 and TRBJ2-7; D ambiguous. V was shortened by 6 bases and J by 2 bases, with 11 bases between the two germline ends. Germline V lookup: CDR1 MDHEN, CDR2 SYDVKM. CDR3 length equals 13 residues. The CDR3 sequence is CASSPQIPYEQYF. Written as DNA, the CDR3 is TGTGCCAGCAGCCCGCAGATTCCCTACGAGCAGTACTTC.

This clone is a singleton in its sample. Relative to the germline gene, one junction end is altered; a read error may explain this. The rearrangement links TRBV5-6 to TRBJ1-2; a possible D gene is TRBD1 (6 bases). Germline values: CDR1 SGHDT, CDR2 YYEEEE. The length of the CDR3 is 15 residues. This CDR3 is CASSFGGAMIYSYTF. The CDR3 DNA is TGTGCCAGCAGCTTCGGGGGGGCAATGATCTATAGCTACACCTTC.

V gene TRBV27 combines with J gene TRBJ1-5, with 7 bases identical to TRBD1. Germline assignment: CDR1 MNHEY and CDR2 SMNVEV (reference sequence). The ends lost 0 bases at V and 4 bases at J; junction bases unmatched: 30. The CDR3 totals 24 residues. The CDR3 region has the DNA TGTGCCAGCAGTTTATCGCGCACAGGGGACCGGCCATGGGTTAATTTCCCTCAGAATCAGCCCCAGCATTTT. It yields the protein CASSLSRTGDRPWVNFPQNQPQHF.